This record looks at one T cell receptor (beta chain) sequence and its context. No antigen is known for it. The CDR3 does not close with the conserved phenylalanine or tryptophan, likely indicating a read error. No DNA is shown, since the ends of the CDR3 on it are uncertain; the CDR3 is the one TCRdb lists. The sample is drawn from a study of OX40 agonist ivuxolimab in advanced cancers. Study information: Enrolled patients in dose escalation had cancers that were hepatocellular carcinoma, melanoma, renal cell or head and neck cancer.

Study-level points and caveats: Which antigen the expanded peripheral T cells recognized is unknown.

Generated by immunoSEQ multiplex PCR, the TCRdb table keeps only in-frame clones and is missing some. Of 10,000 to 15,000 clones in the sample, about 80% were seen once. This TCR was recovered from an adult with an advanced solid tumor such as melanoma, head and neck, liver or kidney cancer. The sample consisted of CD4+ or CD8+ T cells sorted from blood, taken in a trial of the OX40 agonist ivuxolimab.

The CDR3 is CASSPEDGTLDL. V gene TRBV9 combines with J gene TRBJ1-2. The CDR3 spans 12 residues, counting both ends. Germline lookup yields CDR1 SGDLS and CDR2 YYNGEE.